Listed below are T cell receptor beta chains from one sample, sequenced in a study of T cells in Graves' hyperthyroidism and ophthalmopathy. TCRdb passed the multiplex PCR reads through MiXCR, listing each CDR3 protein once. There are about half a million distinct CDR3 sequences in the sample; about 20% occur only once, and about 53% lies in the top ten. Sequencing was done on a sample of blood. The receptors stem from a woman aged 70-85 years with Graves' ophthalmopathy. Each CDR3 is given with its conserved first and last residue.

v_call | cdr3_aa
TRBV11-2 | CASSLSALVAKNIQYF
TRBV20-1 | CSAWVGVNEQFF
TRBV10-3 | CAIRRTSGGNTGELFF
TRBV28 | CASSLGGAAYEQYF
TRBV5-1 | CASSLVAGGPYNEQFF
TRBV20-1 | CSARGLVVGTGSLEQFF
TRBV19 | CATRQGERSNQPQHF
TRBV6-2/TRBV6-3 | CASSLIHVNQPQHF
TRBV28 | CASSSTGEGSEQYF
TRBV20-1 | CSATTSGRPETQYF
TRBV11-2 | CASSFGHNNEKLFF
TRBV29-1 | CSERTGGTEAFF
TRBV7-9 | CASSLGGGADYGYTF
TRBV7-2 | CASSARDSTLHSYNSPLHF
TRBV28 | CASSLFRVSDEETQYF
TRBV7-8 | CASSIRTTQYF
TRBV2 | CASSEQGQGQETQYF
TRBV20-1 | CSARSGRNRGDGYTF
TRBV5-1 | CASSPGGLGDYGYTF
TRBV10-1 | CASSPASGIEQYF
TRBV7-9 | CASSRLAGDTDTQYF
TRBV19 | CASSISTGGNYGYTF
TRBV28 | CASSSGGYGYTF
TRBV12-3/TRBV12-4 | CASSLGGGRYEQYF
TRBV11-2 | CASSLRTQQPEQFF
TRBV28 | CASSWTVTSGNTIYF
TRBV4-1 | CASSQERGLAEYNEQFF
TRBV28 | CASSRPAGAYEQYF
TRBV11-2 | CASSRQPYEQYF
TRBV10-3 | CAISASGTFYNEQFF
TRBV5-1 | CASSLAWSDYGYTF
TRBV30 | CAWSVLRGRNYGYTF
TRBV20-1 | CSAYLLGGGLYNEQFF